These T cell receptor beta chains were read from a single sample in a study of response to subunit inactivated influenza vaccine. TCRdb reprocessed the RT-PCR reads with MiXCR, giving one entry per CDR3 protein. Of about 620,000 distinct CDR3 sequences in the sample, around 11% are singletons; the top ten hold 11%. These data were also filed under a second study, of T cells expressing NK-cell markers.

This specimen consisted of PBMCs from blood, obtained on the day of vaccination. These receptors were obtained from a man in his fifties who received an inactivated influenza vaccine. Each CDR3 is given with its conserved first and last residue. Each record gives: D gene, J gene, clone size, V gene, CDR3 DNA, CDR3 protein. D genes are given only for firm matches. Size is stated for part of the rows, as once, few or many counts, or as a class when the clone is expanded.

>TRBD2|TRBJ2-7|.|TRBV7-2
TGTGCCAGCAGCGGGGGCACTAGCGGGAGAAGGTACGAGCAGTACTTC
CASSGGTSGRRYEQYF
>.|TRBJ2-1|.|TRBV12-3/TRBV12-4
TGTGCCAGCAGTTTAAAATACAATGAGCAGTTCTTC
CASSLKYNEQFF
>TRBD2|TRBJ2-5|.|TRBV12-3/TRBV12-4
TGTGCCAGCAGTTTAACTGGACTAGCTCAAGAGACCCAGTACTTC
CASSLTGLAQETQYF
>TRBD1|TRBJ2-7|few|TRBV3-1
TGTGCCAGCAGCTTTTCTGACAGGGGCTCCTACGAGCAGTACTTC
CASSFSDRGSYEQYF
>.|TRBJ2-2|few|TRBV11-2
TGTGCCAGCAGCTTAAACGCAGGAACCGGGGAGCTGTTTTTT
CASSLNAGTGELFF
>.|TRBJ1-5|few|TRBV6-2/TRBV6-3
TGTGCCAGCAGCCCTGTGGGGATTAATCAGCCCCAGCATTTT
CASSPVGINQPQHF
>TRBD1|TRBJ2-3|.|TRBV20-1
TGCAGTGCCCCAAACCTGGGACAGGGGGCCGGAGATACGCAGTATTTT
CSAPNLGQGAGDTQYF
>TRBD2|TRBJ2-1|.|TRBV3-1
TGTGCCAGCAGCCAATCTCGGGCTAGCGGGATCTACGGTGAGCAGTTCTTC
CASSQSRASGIYGEQFF
>.|TRBJ2-1|.|TRBV20-1
TGCAGTGCTAGGCCCCCCTTAGAGGCTGAGCAGTTCTTC
CSARPPLEAEQFF
>.|TRBJ2-7|few|TRBV28
TGTGCCAGCTGCCGGTCCGGGACACCCTCCTACGAGCAGTACTTC
CASCRSGTPSYEQYF
>TRBD2|TRBJ2-3|.|TRBV4-1
TGCGCCAGCAGCCAAGATCGGGGACCGGGACTAGCGGGGGGTTGGTCAGATACGCAGTATTTT
CASSQDRGPGLAGGWSDTQYF
>.|TRBJ2-3|few|TRBV5-1
TGCGCCAGCTGCGTATTCTCGACAGACACAGATACGCAGTATTTT
CASCVFSTDTDTQYF
>TRBD2|TRBJ2-3|.|TRBV3-1
TGTGCCAGCAGCCAAGAGGCTAGCGGGGGGGCCGTAGATACGCAGTATTTT
CASSQEASGGAVDTQYF
>.|TRBJ2-5|few|TRBV9
TGTGCCAGCAGCAATACTGGACAGCCCCAAGAGACCCAGTACTTC
CASSNTGQPQETQYF
>TRBD1|TRBJ2-7|.|TRBV20-1
TGCAGTGCTAGTGCCAGGGGGCCCTACGAGCAGTACTTC
CSASARGPYEQYF
>.|TRBJ1-4|.|TRBV20-1
TGCAGTGCTAGAGCACAGCCAACTAATGAAAAACTGTTTTTT
CSARAQPTNEKLFF
>.|TRBJ2-7|few|TRBV12-3/TRBV12-4
TGTGCCAGCAGTTTAGGGACAGACTATAGTTCCTACGAGCAGTACTTC
CASSLGTDYSSYEQYF
>TRBD1|TRBJ1-1|many|TRBV25-1
TGTGCCAGCTCCAGACAGGGGGCTGGGGGCACTGAAGCTTTCTTT
CASSRQGAGGTEAFF
>.|TRBJ1-4|few|TRBV7-2
TGTGCCAGCAGCTTCTGGGCGGGGGATGAAAAACTGTTTTTT
CASSFWAGDEKLFF
>TRBD1|TRBJ2-5|few|TRBV2
TGTGCCAGCATCGCAGGGCTGCGCAGGGGGATTCAAGAGACCCAGTACTTC
CASIAGLRRGIQETQYF
>.|TRBJ2-1|.|TRBV20-1
TGCAGTGCTAGAGATGTCGGGGGTCAACTCAATGAGCAGTTCTTC
CSARDVGGQLNEQFF
>.|TRBJ1-6|.|TRBV7-2
TGTGCCAGCAGCCCTCGGACAGTTTCACCCCTCCACTTT
CASSPRTVSPLHF
>.|TRBJ2-1|few|TRBV28
TGTGCCAGCAGTTTTCCCCATGAGCAGTTCTTC
CASSFPHEQFF
>TRBD1|TRBJ1-2|.|TRBV11-2
TGTGCCAGCAGCTTGAACAGGGGGCCTGGTGGCTACACCTTC
CASSLNRGPGGYTF
>TRBD2|TRBJ2-3|.|TRBV7-2
TGTGCCAGCAGCTTTACTAGCGAGACAGATACGCAGTATTTT
CASSFTSETDTQYF
>.|TRBJ2-4|.|TRBV20-1
TGCAGTGCTAGGACCCAGGCCCAAAACATTCAGTACTTC
CSARTQAQNIQYF
>.|TRBJ1-1|few|TRBV27
TGTGCCAGCAGTGTACTACAGGGTAGCCCTGAAGCTTTCTTT
CASSVLQGSPEAFF
>TRBD1|TRBJ2-5|few|TRBV5-1
TGCGCCAGCAGCCCGACAGGGGTAGAAGAGACCCAGTACTTC
CASSPTGVEETQYF
>.|TRBJ2-7|.|TRBV29-1
TGCAGCGGCGGAGGGGAATACGAGCAGTACTTC
CSGGGEYEQYF
>.|TRBJ2-3|few|TRBV18
TGTGCCAGCTCACCACCGCGGCAGATCCAAGATACGCAGTATTTT
CASSPPRQIQDTQYF
>TRBD2|TRBJ2-3|few|TRBV10-3
TGTGCCATCAGACGGACTAGCGGGGACACAGATACGCAGTATTTT
CAIRRTSGDTDTQYF
>TRBD2|TRBJ2-1|few|TRBV5-5
TGTGCCAGCAGCTTGTCTCCTAGCGGGGGGGGGAAGGAGCAGTTCTTC
CASSLSPSGGGKEQFF